This T cell receptor beta chain was sequenced during a study of CD8+CD57+ T cells in acquired aplastic anemia (dated by TCRdb to 2016 to 2019). Background for the entire study: DNA extracted from sorted CD4+ and CD8+ cells had a mean of approximately 3.3 ug, with a range of roughly 0.19 to 27.4 ug. CD8+CD57+ expansion was defined as frequency above the mean frequency observed in healthy subjects.

Here is what the overall study found, with its caveats: Although twenty-nine CD8+ CDR3 sequences were shared by patients and controls, these sequences appeared highly expressed in patients and within the immunodominant clones of patients. CD8+ Simpson's diversity did not differ significantly between patients and healthy controls (P=0.060).

V is cut by 9 bases and J by 5 bases, and the space between the germline ends is 13 bases. In the germline V gene, CDR1 corresponds to SGHVS and CDR2 to FNYEAQ. The CDR3 covers 13 residues, taking in both the cysteine and the phenylalanine. Only CDR3 DNA is held: 39 bases, read in frame from base 1. TCR beta VDJ combination and CDR3 sequence profiling used genomic DNA as the template. An Illumina HiSeq 2000 was the platform used for TCR repertoire sequencing. In the authors' own workflow: TRBV/TRBJ rearrangement plots, CDR3 size and DJ length profiles, and Simpson's diversity index were used to evaluate the repertoires. Whichever DNA sequence was most abundant in the deep sequencing data was defined as the immunodominant clone. CDR3 amino acid sequences were checked for sharing across subjects and were also compared against the VDJdb database and published repertoires. TCRdb reanalyzed the raw reads on its own, using fastp at Q25 for trimming and MiXCR for clone calling, and kept in-frame beta chains. When rows share a CDR3 protein, they turn into one entry using the most common DNA and genes. The V and J calls, along with clone size, are taken from TCRdb and not from the paper's own processing. The sample has roughly 250,000 distinct CDR3 sequences on record, around 45% of them singletons. The ten largest clones add up to over 7.5% of the sample.

Ten or more counts support this clonotype. Its antigen is not yet known. No base-level quality is on record; no much larger clone is a single base apart. The patients picked for sequencing were ones in whom flow cytometry had shown an expansion of CD8+CD57+ cells. Every patient had severe acquired aplastic anemia, diagnosed using the International Study of Aplastic Anemia and Agranulocytosis and Camitta criteria. Patients had received no therapy at the time of blood sampling. The study deep-sequenced TCR repertoires of sorted CD4+ and CD8+ blood T cells from severe aplastic anemia patients and healthy subjects. In the USA, patient enrollment took place under clinicaltrials.gov protocols 00001620, 01623167, 00001397, 00071045, 00081523 and 00961064. Ficoll-Paque density gradient centrifugation was used to isolate peripheral blood mononuclear cells. Before DNA was extracted, CD4+ and CD8+ T cells were sorted using either FACS or magnetic beads.

Recombination connected TRBV7-6 to TRBJ2-2; no D segment can be confidently identified. The TCR sequence derives from a human donor with aplastic anemia. The sample consisted of sorted CD4+, CD8+, or CD8+CD57+ T cells (not recorded which) from PBMCs. CDR3 protein: CASFTKLTGELFF. The DNA sequence is as follows: TGTGCCAGTTTTACGAAACTGACCGGGGAGCTGTTTTTT. The reference TRBV7-6 and TRBJ2-2 proteins fill in what lies around the CDR3, so the full variable domain reads GAGVSQSPRYKVTKRGQDVALRCDPISGHVSLYWYRQALGQGPEFLTYFNYEAQQDKSGLPNDRFSAERPEGSISTLTIQRTEQRDSAMYRCASFTKLTGELFFGEGSRLTVL.